This TCR beta chain was obtained from a study of T-cell memory formation after mild COVID-19. Points from the study as a whole: Chiefly within CM and EM were the contracting CD4+ clones; CD8+ ones were within EMRA. A second wave expanding day 15 to 37 was CD4+-biased; contracting clones were balanced.

Concerning this clonotype itself: Its target is unknown.

Between the trimmed V and J ends, which lost 1 base and 4 bases, there was a span of 14 bases. Germline loops: CDR1 SGHRS, CDR2 YFSETQ. This CDR3 contains 15 residues. MiXCR, run by TCRdb on the 5' RACE reads, gives a single entry per CDR3 protein. Here the sample spans fewer than 350,000 distinct CDR3 sequences, over 11% being singletons. This sequence originates from a man aged 18 to 35 who had mild COVID-19 (a few samples of this study predate the infection). Cell type and time point are not known. V usage is TRBV5-1 and J usage is TRBJ1-2; D perhaps matches TRBD1 (6 bases). The source material was PBMCs or a T cell subset sorted from them (not recorded which). The CDR3 nucleotides read TGCGCCAGCAGCTTGAACAGGCTCAGGGGCTATGGCTACACCTTC. As protein: CASSLNRLRGYGYTF. Variable domain in full (rest from reference TRBV5-1 and TRBJ1-2): KAGVTQTPRYLIKTRGQQVTLSCSPISGHRSVSWYQQTPGQGLQFLFEYFSETQRNKGNFPGRFSGRQFSNSRSEMNVSTLELGDSALYLCASSLNRLRGYGYTFGSGTRLTVV.